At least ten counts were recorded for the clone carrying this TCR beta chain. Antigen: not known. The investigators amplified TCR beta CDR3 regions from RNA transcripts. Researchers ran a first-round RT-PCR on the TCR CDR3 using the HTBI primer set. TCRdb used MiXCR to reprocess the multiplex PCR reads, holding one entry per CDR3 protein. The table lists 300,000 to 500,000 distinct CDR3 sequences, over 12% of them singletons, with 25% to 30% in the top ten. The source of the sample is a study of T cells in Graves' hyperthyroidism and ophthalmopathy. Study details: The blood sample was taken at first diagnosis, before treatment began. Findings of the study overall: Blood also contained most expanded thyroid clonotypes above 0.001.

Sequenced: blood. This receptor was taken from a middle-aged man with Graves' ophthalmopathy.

The CDR3 spells CATSRDRGTYEQYF. CDR3 in DNA: TGTGCCACCAGCAGGGACAGAGGAACTTACGAGCAGTACTTC. The genes are TRBV15 and TRBJ2-7, with D possibly TRBD1 on 6 matching bases. There are 14 residues in the CDR3. CDR1 LNHNV and CDR2 YYDKDF come from the germline V gene (reference sequence). V was shortened by 3 bases and J by 4 bases, with 13 bases between the two germline ends.